What follows describes a single T cell receptor (beta chain). The entry originates in a study of Ad26.COV2.S vaccination and SARS-CoV-2 variants. Sample treatment: 15 to 20 received Ad26.COV2.S at low or high dose, single or two shots; 5 received placebo; per-sample allocation not given. Day 63 after the first injection of vaccine or placebo was the sampling time. Some clones are missing from TCRdb's copy, which holds only in-frame ones; the method was immunoSEQ multiplex PCR. The sample shows 380,000 or so clones, around nine tenths of them seen only once. This CDR3 spans 14 amino acids. V gave up 1 base and J gave up 1 base, with 9 bases separating them. CDR1 SGHKS and CDR2 YYEKEE come from the germline V gene (reference sequence).

The J gene is TRBJ2-7, the V gene TRBV5-5, with a weak D call TRBD1 (6 bases). The sample consisted of peripheral blood, taken in a trial of Ad26.COV2.S vaccine versus placebo. The TCR originated in a person aged 18-65 years who received the Ad26.COV2.S COVID-19 vaccine or a placebo. CDR3 sequence reads: CASSLRGGSYEQYF. The CDR3 DNA is TGTGCCAGCAGCTTGAGAGGGGGTTCCTACGAGCAGTACTTC.